In its sample, the clone carrying this T cell receptor beta chain was seen a few times. Its target is unknown. These data come from a study of T cells after yellow fever vaccination. Germline V CDR1 and CDR2: DFQATT, SNEGSKA (reference sequence). The CDR3 sequence is 13 residues long. Trimming took 6 bases from V and 1 from J, leaving 12 bases between them. UMIs were added to TCR cDNA along with a universal primer site when it was made by 5'RACE template switching. TCRdb re-analysed the 5' RACE reads in MiXCR, keeping a single row per CDR3 protein. The sample shows a few hundred thousand distinct CDR3 sequences, 11% of them seen only once. Study-level results: CD4 and CD8 compartments shared a small share of clonotypes, likely from convergent recombination. The study noted that FACS-sorted repertoires could contain abundant clonotypes contaminating from the bulk population.

The sample in question was PBMCs, obtained on the day of the first yellow fever vaccination. This clonotype was sampled from a man between 18 and 29 years old who received the YFV17D yellow fever vaccine. The chain links TRBV20-1 to TRBJ1-2; weak D call: TRBD1 (5 bases). CDR3 in DNA: TGCAGTGCAACCGACAGACTTAACTATGGCTACACCTTC. It specifies CSATDRLNYGYTF.